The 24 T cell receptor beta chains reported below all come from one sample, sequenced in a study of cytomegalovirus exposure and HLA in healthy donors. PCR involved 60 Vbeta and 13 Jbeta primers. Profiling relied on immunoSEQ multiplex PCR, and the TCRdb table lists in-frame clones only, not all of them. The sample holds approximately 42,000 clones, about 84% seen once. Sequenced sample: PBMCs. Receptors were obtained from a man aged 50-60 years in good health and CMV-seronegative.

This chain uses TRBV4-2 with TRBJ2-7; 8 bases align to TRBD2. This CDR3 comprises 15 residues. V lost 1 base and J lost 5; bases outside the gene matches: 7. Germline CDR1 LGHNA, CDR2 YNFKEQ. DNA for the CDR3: TGTGCCAGCAGCCAAGTGGGAGCGGGAGAAAACGAGCAGTACTTC. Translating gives CASSQVGAGENEQYF.

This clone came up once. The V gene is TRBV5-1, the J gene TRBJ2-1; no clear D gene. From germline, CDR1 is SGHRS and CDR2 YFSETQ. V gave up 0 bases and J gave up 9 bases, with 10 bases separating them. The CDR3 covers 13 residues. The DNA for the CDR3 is TGCGCCAGCAGCTTGGCGTTAGAGCGTGAGCAGTTCTTC. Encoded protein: CASSLALEREQFF. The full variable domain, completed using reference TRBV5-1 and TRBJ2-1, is KAGVTQTPRYLIKTRGQQVTLSCSPISGHRSVSWYQQTPGQGLQFLFEYFSETQRNKGNFPGRFSGRQFSNSRSEMNVSTLELGDSALYLCASSLALEREQFFGPGTRLTVL.

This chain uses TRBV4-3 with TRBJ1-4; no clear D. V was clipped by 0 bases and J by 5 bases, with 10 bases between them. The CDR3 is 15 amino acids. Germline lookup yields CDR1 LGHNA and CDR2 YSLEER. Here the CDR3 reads CASSQDRQLNEKLFF. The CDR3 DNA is TGCGCCAGCAGCCAAGACAGGCAGTTAAATGAAAAACTGTTTTTT.

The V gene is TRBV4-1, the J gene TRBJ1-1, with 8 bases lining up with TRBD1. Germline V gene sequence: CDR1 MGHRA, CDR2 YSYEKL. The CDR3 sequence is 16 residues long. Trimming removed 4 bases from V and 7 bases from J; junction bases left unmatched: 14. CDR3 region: CASSPGGRDRNREAFF. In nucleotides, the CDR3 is TGCGCCAGCAGCCCAGGGGGCCGGGACAGGAATCGTGAAGCTTTCTTT.

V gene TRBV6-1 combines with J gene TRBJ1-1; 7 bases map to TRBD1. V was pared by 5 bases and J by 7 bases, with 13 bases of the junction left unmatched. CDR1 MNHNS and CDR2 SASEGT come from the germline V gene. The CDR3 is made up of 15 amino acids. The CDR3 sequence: CASSTPRDSKGEAFF. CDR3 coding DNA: TGTGCCAGCAGTACCCCCCGGGACAGTAAAGGTGAAGCTTTCTTT.

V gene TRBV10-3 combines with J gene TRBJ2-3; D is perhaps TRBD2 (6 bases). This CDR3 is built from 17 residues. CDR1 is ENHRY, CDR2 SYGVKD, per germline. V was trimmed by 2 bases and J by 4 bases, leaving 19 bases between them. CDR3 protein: CAISEPALSSGADTQYF. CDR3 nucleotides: TGTGCCATCAGTGAGCCCGCCCTAAGCTCGGGGGCAGATACGCAGTATTTT.

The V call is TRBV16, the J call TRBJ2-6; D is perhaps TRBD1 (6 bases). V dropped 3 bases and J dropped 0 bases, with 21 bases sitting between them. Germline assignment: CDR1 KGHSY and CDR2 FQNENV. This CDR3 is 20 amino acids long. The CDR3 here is CASSQLRVGQSLSGANVLTF. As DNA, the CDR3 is TGTGCCAGCAGCCAGTTAAGAGTTGGACAGTCTCTCTCTGGGGCCAACGTCCTGACTTTC.

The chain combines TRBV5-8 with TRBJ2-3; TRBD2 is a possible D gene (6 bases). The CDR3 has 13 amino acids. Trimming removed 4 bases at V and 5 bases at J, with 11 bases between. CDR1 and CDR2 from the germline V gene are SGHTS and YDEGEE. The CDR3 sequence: CASSLTSLDTQYF. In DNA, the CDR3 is TGTGCCAGCAGCCTGACTAGTTTAGATACGCAGTATTTT.

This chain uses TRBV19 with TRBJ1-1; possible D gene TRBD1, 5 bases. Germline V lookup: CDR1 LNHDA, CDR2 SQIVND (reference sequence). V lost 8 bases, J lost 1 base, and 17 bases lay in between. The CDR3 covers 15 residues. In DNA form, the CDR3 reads TGTGCCAGTCGCTCGGGTCCAGGGTCGAACACTGAAGCTTTCTTT. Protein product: CASRSGPGSNTEAFF.

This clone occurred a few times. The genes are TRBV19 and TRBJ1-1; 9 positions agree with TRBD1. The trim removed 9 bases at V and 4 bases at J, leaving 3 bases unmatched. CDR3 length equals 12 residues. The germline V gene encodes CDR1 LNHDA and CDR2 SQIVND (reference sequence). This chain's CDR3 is CASRQGGTEAFF. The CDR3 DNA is TGTGCCAGCCGACAGGGGGGCACTGAAGCTTTCTTT.

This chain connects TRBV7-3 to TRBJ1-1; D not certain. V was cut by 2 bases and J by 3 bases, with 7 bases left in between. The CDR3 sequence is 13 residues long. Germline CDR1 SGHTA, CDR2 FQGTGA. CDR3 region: CASSLWLDTEAFF. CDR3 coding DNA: TGTGCCAGCAGCTTATGGCTCGACACTGAAGCTTTCTTT. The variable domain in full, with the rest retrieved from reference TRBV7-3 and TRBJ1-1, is GAGVSQTPSNKVTEKGKYVELRCDPISGHTALYWYRQSLGQGPEFLIYFQGTGAADDSGLPNDRFFAVRPEGSVSTLKIQRTERGDSAVYLCASSLWLDTEAFFGQGTRLTVV.

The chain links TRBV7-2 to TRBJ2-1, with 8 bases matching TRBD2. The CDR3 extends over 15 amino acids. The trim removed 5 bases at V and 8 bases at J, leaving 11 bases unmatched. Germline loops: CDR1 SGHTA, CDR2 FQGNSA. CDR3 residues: CASSQKLPGGDEQFF. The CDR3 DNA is TGTGCCAGCAGCCAGAAGCTACCGGGGGGGGATGAGCAGTTCTTC.

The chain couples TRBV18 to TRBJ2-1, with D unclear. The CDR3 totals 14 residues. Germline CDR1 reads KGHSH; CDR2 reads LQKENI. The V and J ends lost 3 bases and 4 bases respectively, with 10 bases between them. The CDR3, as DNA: TGTGCCAGCTCACCGGTAGCTACGTACAATGAGCAGTTCTTC. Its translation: CASSPVATYNEQFF.

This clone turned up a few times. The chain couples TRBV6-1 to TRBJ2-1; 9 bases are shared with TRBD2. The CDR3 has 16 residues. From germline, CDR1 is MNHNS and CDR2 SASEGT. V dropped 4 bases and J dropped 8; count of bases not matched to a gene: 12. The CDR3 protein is CASSVAGAPLRDEQFF. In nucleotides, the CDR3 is TGTGCCAGCAGTGTAGCGGGGGCCCCTTTGAGGGATGAGCAGTTCTTC.

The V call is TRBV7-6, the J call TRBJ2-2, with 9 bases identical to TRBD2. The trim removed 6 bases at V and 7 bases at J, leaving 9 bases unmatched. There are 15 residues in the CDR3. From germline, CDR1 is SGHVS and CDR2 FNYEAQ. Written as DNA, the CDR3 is TGTGCCAGCAGACCCGGACTAGCGTCAGGCGGGGAGCTGTTTTTT. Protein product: CASRPGLASGGELFF.

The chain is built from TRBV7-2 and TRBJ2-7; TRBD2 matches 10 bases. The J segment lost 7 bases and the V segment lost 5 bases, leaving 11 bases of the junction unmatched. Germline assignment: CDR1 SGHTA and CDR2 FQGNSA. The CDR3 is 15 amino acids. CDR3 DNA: TGTGCCAGCAGCCTCCTTAGCGGGGGGCGGGGGGAGCAGTACTTC. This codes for CASSLLSGGRGEQYF.

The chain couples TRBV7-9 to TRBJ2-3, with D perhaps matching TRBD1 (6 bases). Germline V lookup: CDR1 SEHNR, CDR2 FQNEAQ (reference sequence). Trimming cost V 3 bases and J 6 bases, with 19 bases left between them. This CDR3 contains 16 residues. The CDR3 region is CASSFGNRENGDTQYF. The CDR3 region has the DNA TGTGCCAGCAGCTTTGGAAACAGGGAGAATGGGGATACGCAGTATTTT.

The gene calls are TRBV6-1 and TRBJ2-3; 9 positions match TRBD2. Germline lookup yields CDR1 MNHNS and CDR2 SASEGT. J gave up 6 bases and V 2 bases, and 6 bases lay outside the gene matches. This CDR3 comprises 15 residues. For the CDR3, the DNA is TGTGCCAGCAGTGAACGCGGGGGGGCCTGGGATACGCAGTATTTT. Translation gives CASSERGGAWDTQYF.

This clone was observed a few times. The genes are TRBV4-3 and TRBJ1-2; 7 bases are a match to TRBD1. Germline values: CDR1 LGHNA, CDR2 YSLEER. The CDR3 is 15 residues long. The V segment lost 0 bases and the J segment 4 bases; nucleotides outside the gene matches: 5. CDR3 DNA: TGCGCCAGCAGCCAAGAAGGGGGCAGGGCCTATGGCTACACCTTC. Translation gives CASSQEGGRAYGYTF.

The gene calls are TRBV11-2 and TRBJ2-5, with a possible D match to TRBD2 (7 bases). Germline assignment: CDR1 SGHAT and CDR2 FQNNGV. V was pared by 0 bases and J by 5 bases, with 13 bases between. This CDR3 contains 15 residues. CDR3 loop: CASSLDRRGRETQYF. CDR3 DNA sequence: TGTGCCAGCAGCTTAGATAGGCGGGGGCGGGAGACCCAGTACTTC.

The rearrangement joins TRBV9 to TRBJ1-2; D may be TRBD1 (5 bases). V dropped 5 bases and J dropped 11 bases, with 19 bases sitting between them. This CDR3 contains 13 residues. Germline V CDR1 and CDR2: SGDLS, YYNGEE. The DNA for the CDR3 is TGTGCCAGCAGTACCCCAGGGATGTACGGTTACACCTTC. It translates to CASSTPGMYGYTF.

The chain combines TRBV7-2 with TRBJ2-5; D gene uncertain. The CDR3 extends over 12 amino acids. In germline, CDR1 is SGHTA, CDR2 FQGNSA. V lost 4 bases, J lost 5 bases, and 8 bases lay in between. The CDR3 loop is CASSSLRETQYF. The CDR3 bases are TGTGCCAGCAGCTCCCTCCGGGAGACCCAGTACTTC. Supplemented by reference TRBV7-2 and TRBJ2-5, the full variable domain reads GAGVSQSPSNKVTEKGKDVELRCDPISGHTALYWYRQSLGQGLEFLIYFQGNSAPDKSGLPSDRFSAERTGGSVSTLTIQRTQQEDSAVYLCASSSLRETQYFGPGTRLLVL.

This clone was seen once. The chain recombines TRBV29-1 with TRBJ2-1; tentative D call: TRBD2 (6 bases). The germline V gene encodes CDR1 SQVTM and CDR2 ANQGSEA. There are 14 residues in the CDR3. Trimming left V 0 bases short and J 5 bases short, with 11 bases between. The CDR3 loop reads CSVEEAGRNNEQFF. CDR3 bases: TGCAGCGTTGAAGAGGCAGGGAGGAACAATGAGCAGTTCTTC.

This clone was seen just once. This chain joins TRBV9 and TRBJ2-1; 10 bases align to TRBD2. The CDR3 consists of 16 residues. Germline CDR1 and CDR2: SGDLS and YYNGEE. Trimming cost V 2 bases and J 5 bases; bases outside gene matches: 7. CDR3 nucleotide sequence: TGTGCCAGCAGCGTCGGAGCGGGAGGGTATGACAATGAGCAGTTCTTC. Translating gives CASSVGAGGYDNEQFF. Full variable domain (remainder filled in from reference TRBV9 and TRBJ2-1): DSGVTQTPKHLITATGQRVTLRCSPRSGDLSVYWYQQSLDQGLQFLIQYYNGEERAKGNILERFSAQQFPDLHSELNLSSLELGDSALYFCASSVGAGGYDNEQFFGPGTRLTVL.